These 18 T cell receptor beta chains were all obtained from the same sample, sequenced in a study of shared clonotypes between healthy human individuals. The method was immunoSEQ multiplex PCR; TCRdb's version includes in-frame clones alone and lacks a portion of them. The sample lists about 1.1 million clones, 60% to 80% occurring once. The sequenced sample consisted of memory CD4+ T cells from PBMCs. Subset defined: CD45RA-negative fraction. These receptors originate from a man aged 18 to 30 in good health. Some clones in this sample may be carry-over from other donors' samples.

The gene calls are TRBV6-1 and TRBJ2-3, with 8 bases fitting TRBD2. V gave up 1 base and J gave up 4 bases; unmatched junction bases: 4. Germline V lookup: CDR1 MNHNS, CDR2 SASEGT. The length of the CDR3 is 15 residues. The CDR3 spells CASSEVPGGADTQYF. For the CDR3, the DNA is TGTGCCAGCAGTGAAGTCCCGGGGGGGGCAGATACGCAGTATTTT.

There are a few counts of this clone. The rearrangement joins TRBV15 to TRBJ2-1; D gene ambiguous. The ends were cut back, 5 bases at V and 7 bases at J, with 12 bases in the middle. The CDR3 length is 13 residues. Germline V gene data show CDR1 as LNHNV and CDR2 as YYDKDF (reference sequence). The CDR3 nucleotides are TGTGCCACCAGCCCCCGACCCCGTAATGAGCAGTTCTTC. Protein product: CATSPRPRNEQFF.

The chain is built from TRBV30 and TRBJ2-1; 14 positions agree with TRBD2. Trimming cost V 3 bases and J 6 bases; bases outside gene matches: 4. Germline lookup yields CDR1 GTSNPN and CDR2 SVGIG (reference sequence). This CDR3 spans 15 amino acids. CDR3 nucleotide sequence: TGTGCCTGGAGCAAGGGACTAGCGGGAGTCAATGAGCAGTTCTTC. Translating gives CAWSKGLAGVNEQFF.

This clone occurred once. The CDR3 reads CASSSTVEVRGRGNTIYF. CDR3 sequence (DNA): TGTGCCAGCAGCTCCACGGTGGAGGTCAGGGGGCGAGGAAACACCATATATTTT. The chain combines TRBV5-6 with TRBJ1-3; 8 nucleotides agree with TRBD1. J gave up 4 bases and V 3 bases, and 15 bases lay outside the gene matches. The V gene's germline CDR1 is SGHDT and CDR2 YYEEEE. CDR3 length: 18 residues.

The chain employs TRBV2 and TRBJ1-4, with D hard to call. V dropped 7 bases and J dropped 4 bases, with 13 bases sitting between them. The germline V gene encodes CDR1 SNHLY and CDR2 FYNNEI. CDR3 length equals 14 residues. The DNA for the CDR3 is TGTGCCAGCATGGGGAGGAGCGATAATGAAAAACTGTTTTTT. This gives the protein CASMGRSDNEKLFF.

This clone has just a few counts. The chain carries TRBV2 and TRBJ1-1, with D tentatively TRBD1 (6 bases). The CDR3 has 14 amino acids. Germline V gives CDR1 SNHLY, CDR2 FYNNEI. V lost 5 bases, J lost 6 bases, and 16 bases lay in between. The CDR3 DNA reads TGTGCCAGCAGTTCTAACAGGGCTTTAGCTGAAGCTTTCTTT. As protein: CASSSNRALAEAFF. The complete variable domain, with remaining parts taken from reference TRBV2 and TRBJ1-1, reads EPEVTQTPSHQVTQMGQEVILRCVPISNHLYFYWYRQILGQKVEFLVSFYNNEISEKSEIFDDQFSVERPDGSNFTLKIRSTKLEDSAMYFCASSSNRALAEAFFGQGTRLTVV.

The chain couples TRBV19 to TRBJ1-5, with 7 positions matching TRBD1. The length of the CDR3 is 15 residues. Looked up from germline, CDR1 is LNHDA and CDR2 is SQIVND (reference sequence). V lost 5 bases to trimming and J lost 4 bases; unmatched junction nucleotides: 8. For the CDR3, the DNA is TGTGCCAGTAGTTACGGGACAGTCGGAAATCAGCCCCAGCATTTT. Protein sequence: CASSYGTVGNQPQHF.

CDR3 in DNA: TGTGCCTGGGCCACTCACAGGGTCTACGAGCAGTACTTC. Protein: CAWATHRVYEQYF. V usage is TRBV30 and J usage is TRBJ2-7; tentatively, D is TRBD1 (6 bases). Germline assignment: CDR1 GTSNPN and CDR2 SVGIG (reference sequence). CDR3 length equals 13 residues. The V end was cut by 5 bases, the J end by 3 bases, with 14 bases between.

In its sample, this clone was seen a few times. This chain joins TRBV5-8 and TRBJ1-5, with 8 bases aligning to TRBD1. This CDR3 has 15 amino acids. Germline V gene data show CDR1 as SGHTS and CDR2 as YDEGEE. Trimming took 1 base from V and 4 from J; bases not matched to a gene: 4. Here the CDR3 reads CASSLRTGPNQPQHF. CDR3 nucleotides: TGTGCCAGCAGCTTGCGGACAGGGCCAAATCAGCCCCAGCATTTT.

This chain links TRBV2 with TRBJ2-3, with D unclear. With 6 bases removed from V and 0 bases from J, the gap between germline ends came to 13 bases. The CDR3 runs 15 residues. CDR1 is SNHLY, CDR2 FYNNEI, per germline. The CDR3 here is CASSALARSTDTQYF. DNA for the CDR3: TGTGCCAGCAGCGCCCTCGCACGCAGCACAGATACGCAGTATTTT.

This clone was observed a single time. The gene calls are TRBV7-8 and TRBJ1-1; D gene ambiguous. V was shortened by 6 bases and J by 7 bases, with 15 bases between the two germline ends. The CDR3 extends over 13 amino acids. Looked up from germline, CDR1 is SGHVS and CDR2 is FQNEAQ. The DNA for the CDR3 is TGTGCCAGCAGTTCAACCACGCAGAGTGAAGCTTTCTTT. It codes for CASSSTTQSEAFF.

J is TRBJ2-6 and V is TRBV30; no definite D call. V was cut by 5 bases and J by 4 bases, with 6 bases left in between. In germline, CDR1 is GTSNPN, CDR2 SVGIG (reference sequence). There are 12 residues in the CDR3. This chain's CDR3 is CAWDQGANVLTF. The CDR3, as DNA: TGTGCCTGGGATCAGGGGGCCAACGTCCTGACTTTC.

The rearrangement uses TRBV2 and TRBJ1-2; D call uncertain. Germline V lookup: CDR1 SNHLY, CDR2 FYNNEI. The CDR3 spans 13 residues. The V gene lost 4 bases and the J gene lost 2 bases, with 8 bases spanning the gap. The CDR3 loop is CASSAAPNYGYTF. The CDR3 nucleotides read TGTGCCAGCAGTGCGGCTCCGAACTATGGCTACACCTTC.

The chain joins TRBV2 to TRBJ1-5; 8 positions agree with TRBD1. The V segment lost 9 bases and the J segment 6 bases; nucleotides outside the gene matches: 4. This CDR3 spans 12 amino acids. The V gene's germline CDR1 is SNHLY and CDR2 FYNNEI. CDR3 protein: CARHRGTQPQHF. The CDR3 DNA is TGTGCCAGACACAGGGGGACTCAGCCCCAGCATTTT. The full variable domain, with the rest looked up from reference TRBV2 and TRBJ1-5, is EPEVTQTPSHQVTQMGQEVILRCVPISNHLYFYWYRQILGQKVEFLVSFYNNEISEKSEIFDDQFSVERPDGSNFTLKIRSTKLEDSAMYFCARHRGTQPQHFGDGTRLSIL.

The J gene is TRBJ1-1, the V gene TRBV5-1; D unclear. Trimming removed 4 bases at V and 5 bases at J, with 18 bases between. The V gene's germline CDR1 is SGHRS and CDR2 YFSETQ. The CDR3 loop spans 15 amino acids. The CDR3 DNA is TGCGCCAGCAGCGTAGTGCCTCAAATGGGAACTGAAGCTTTCTTT. It codes for CASSVVPQMGTEAFF.

This clone was counted a single time. The V and J genes are TRBV27 and TRBJ1-2; 7 bases agree with TRBD1. Germline V gene sequence: CDR1 MNHEY, CDR2 SMNVEV (reference sequence). With V trimmed by 5 bases and J by 8 bases, 8 bases remained unmatched. The CDR3 contains 13 residues. This CDR3 is CASSPRQGQGYTF. In nucleotides, the CDR3 is TGTGCCAGCAGTCCGCGACAGGGTCAGGGCTACACCTTC.

This chain connects TRBV7-2 to TRBJ2-7, with D possibly TRBD1 on 6 matching bases. Per the germline V gene, CDR1 is SGHTA and CDR2 is FQGNSA. Between the trimmed V and J ends, which lost 4 bases and 2 bases, there was a span of 12 bases. CDR3 length: 14 residues. The CDR3 DNA follows: TGTGCCAGCAGCTCCCACAGGGATACCTACGAGCAGTACTTC. Translation gives CASSSHRDTYEQYF.

This chain uses TRBV4-3 with TRBJ1-1; 8 nucleotides align to TRBD1. The germline V gene has CDR1 LGHNA and CDR2 YSLEER. V dropped 3 bases and J dropped 8; count of bases not matched to a gene: 11. CDR3 length equals 15 residues. CDR3 nucleotide sequence: TGCGCCAGCAGCCAGGGGTACACAGGGGGGAGGGAAGCTTTCTTT. Amino acid sequence: CASSQGYTGGREAFF.